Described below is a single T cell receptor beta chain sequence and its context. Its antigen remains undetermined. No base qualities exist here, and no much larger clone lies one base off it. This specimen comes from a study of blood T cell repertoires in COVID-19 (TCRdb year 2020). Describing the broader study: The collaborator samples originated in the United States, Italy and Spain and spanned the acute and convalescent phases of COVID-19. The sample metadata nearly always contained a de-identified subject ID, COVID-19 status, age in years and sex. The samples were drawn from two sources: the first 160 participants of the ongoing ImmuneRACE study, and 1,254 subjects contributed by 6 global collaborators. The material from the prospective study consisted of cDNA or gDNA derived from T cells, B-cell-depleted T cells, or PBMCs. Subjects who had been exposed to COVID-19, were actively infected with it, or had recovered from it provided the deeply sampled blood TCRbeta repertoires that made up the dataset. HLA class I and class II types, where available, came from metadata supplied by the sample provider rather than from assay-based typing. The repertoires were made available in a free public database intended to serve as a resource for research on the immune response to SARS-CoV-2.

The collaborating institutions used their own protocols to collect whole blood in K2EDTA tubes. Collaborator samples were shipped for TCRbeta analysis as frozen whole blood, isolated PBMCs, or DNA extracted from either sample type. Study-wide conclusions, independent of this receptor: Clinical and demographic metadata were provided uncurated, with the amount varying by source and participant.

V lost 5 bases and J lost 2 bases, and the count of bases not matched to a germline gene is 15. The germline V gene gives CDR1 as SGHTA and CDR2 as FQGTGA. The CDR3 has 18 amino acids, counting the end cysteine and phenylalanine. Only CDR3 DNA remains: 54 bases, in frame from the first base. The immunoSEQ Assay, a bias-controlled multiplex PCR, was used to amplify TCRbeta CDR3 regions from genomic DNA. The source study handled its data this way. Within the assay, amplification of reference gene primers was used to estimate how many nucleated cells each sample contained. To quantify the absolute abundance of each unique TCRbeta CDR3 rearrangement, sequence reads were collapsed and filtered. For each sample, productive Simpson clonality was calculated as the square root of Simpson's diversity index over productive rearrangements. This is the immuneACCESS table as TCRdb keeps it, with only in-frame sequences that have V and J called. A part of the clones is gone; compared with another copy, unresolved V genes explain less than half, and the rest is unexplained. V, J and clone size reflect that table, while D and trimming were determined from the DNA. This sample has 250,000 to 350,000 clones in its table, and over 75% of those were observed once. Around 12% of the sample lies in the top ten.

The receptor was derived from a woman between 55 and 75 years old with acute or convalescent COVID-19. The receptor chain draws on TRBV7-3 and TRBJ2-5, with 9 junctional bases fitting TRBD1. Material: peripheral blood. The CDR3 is CASSPIRTGAVQQETQYF. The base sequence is TGTGCCAGCAGCCCAATTAGGACAGGGGCCGTACAACAAGAGACCCAGTACTTC.